Listed below are T cell receptor beta chains from one sample, sequenced in a study of cytomegalovirus exposure and HLA in healthy donors. Assay: immunoSEQ multiplex PCR; the TCRdb copy retains only in-frame clones and omits some. The sample includes fewer than 100,000 clones, around 78% of them seen just once. The sequenced material came from PBMCs. The receptors derive from a male donor in good health and CMV-seropositive. The CDR3 runs from the conserved cysteine through the conserved F or W. D genes are given only for firm matches. Part of the rows lack a size; the others show once, few, many or a class for expanded clones.

d_call: TRBD1
v_call: TRBV5-4
j_call: TRBJ1-4
clone_size: .
cdr3_aa: CASSLGDRGRTNEKLFF
cdr3_nt: TGTGCCAGCAGCTTGGGGGACAGGGGGCGGACTAATGAAAAACTGTTTTTT

d_call: TRBD2
v_call: TRBV5-1
j_call: TRBJ2-1
clone_size: .
cdr3_aa: CASSFSLRTSGYNEQFF
cdr3_nt: TGCGCCAGCAGCTTCTCCCTCAGGACTAGCGGGTACAATGAGCAGTTCTTC

d_call: .
v_call: TRBV29-1
j_call: TRBJ1-1
clone_size: .
cdr3_aa: CSVETVQGNAFF
cdr3_nt: TGCAGCGTCGAAACCGTACAGGGAAATGCTTTCTTT

d_call: TRBD1
v_call: TRBV5-4
j_call: TRBJ2-7
clone_size: .
cdr3_aa: CASSKGATYEQYF
cdr3_nt: TGTGCCAGCAGTAAGGGGGCTACGTACGAGCAGTACTTC

d_call: TRBD1
v_call: TRBV9
j_call: TRBJ2-7
clone_size: few
cdr3_aa: CASSVGDRSSYEQYF
cdr3_nt: TGTGCCAGCAGCGTCGGGGACAGGAGCTCCTACGAGCAGTACTTC

d_call: .
v_call: TRBV30
j_call: TRBJ2-2
clone_size: once
cdr3_aa: CAWTGGGGRTGELFF
cdr3_nt: TGTGCCTGGACGGGGGGCGGGGGTCGAACCGGGGAGCTGTTTTTT

d_call: TRBD1
v_call: TRBV28
j_call: TRBJ2-7
clone_size: .
cdr3_aa: CASSSNRGVYEQYF
cdr3_nt: TGTGCCAGCAGTTCGAACAGGGGTGTCTACGAGCAGTACTTC

d_call: TRBD1
v_call: TRBV30
j_call: TRBJ2-5
clone_size: .
cdr3_aa: CAWRTAGGRETQYF
cdr3_nt: TGTGCCTGGAGGACCGCAGGGGGCCGAGAGACCCAGTACTTC

d_call: .
v_call: TRBV7-9
j_call: TRBJ1-1
clone_size: .
cdr3_aa: CASSLEVGVLYGEAFF
cdr3_nt: TGTGCCAGCAGCTTAGAAGTAGGGGTCTTGTATGGTGAAGCTTTCTTT

d_call: TRBD2
v_call: TRBV9
j_call: TRBJ2-3
clone_size: few
cdr3_aa: CASSVASGRFSDTQYF
cdr3_nt: TGTGCCAGCAGCGTAGCAAGCGGGAGGTTCTCAGATACGCAGTATTTT

d_call: .
v_call: TRBV5-4
j_call: TRBJ1-2
clone_size: .
cdr3_aa: CAGHDGGDGGYGYTF
cdr3_nt: TGTGCCGGACACGATGGGGGCGACGGTGGCTATGGCTACACCTTC

d_call: .
v_call: TRBV5-6
j_call: TRBJ1-5
clone_size: .
cdr3_aa: CASSRWSGVGNQPQHF
cdr3_nt: TGTGCCAGCAGCCGATGGTCAGGGGTGGGCAATCAGCCCCAGCATTTT

d_call: TRBD2
v_call: TRBV4-1
j_call: TRBJ2-1
clone_size: .
cdr3_aa: CASSRGGSGVNEQFF
cdr3_nt: TGCGCCAGCAGCCGAGGGGGTAGCGGGGTGAATGAGCAGTTCTTC

d_call: .
v_call: TRBV20-1
j_call: TRBJ2-3
clone_size: .
cdr3_aa: CSARGLYTQYF
cdr3_nt: TGCAGTGCTAGGGGGCTCTATACGCAGTATTTT

d_call: .
v_call: TRBV27
j_call: TRBJ1-5
clone_size: .
cdr3_aa: CASSLSGVAQPQHF
cdr3_nt: TGTGCCAGCAGTTTATCAGGGGTCGCGCAGCCCCAGCATTTT

d_call: .
v_call: TRBV19
j_call: TRBJ2-7
clone_size: .
cdr3_aa: CATGPNYEQYF
cdr3_nt: TGTGCCACGGGTCCCAACTACGAGCAGTACTTC

d_call: .
v_call: TRBV7-9
j_call: TRBJ2-3
clone_size: .
cdr3_aa: CASSGGRESTDTQYF
cdr3_nt: TGTGCCAGCAGCGGAGGAAGAGAAAGCACAGATACGCAGTATTTT

d_call: .
v_call: TRBV6-1
j_call: TRBJ2-7
clone_size: once
cdr3_aa: CASSGGTEQYF
cdr3_nt: TGTGCCAGCAGTGGGGGCACGGAGCAGTACTTC

d_call: TRBD1
v_call: TRBV5-6
j_call: TRBJ1-1
clone_size: .
cdr3_aa: CASSSVGQGYTEAFF
cdr3_nt: TGTGCCAGCAGCTCGGTGGGACAGGGTTACACTGAAGCTTTCTTT

d_call: .
v_call: TRBV2
j_call: TRBJ2-3
clone_size: .
cdr3_aa: CASSAYPRADTQYF
cdr3_nt: TGTGCCAGCAGTGCATACCCGAGGGCAGATACGCAGTATTTT

d_call: .
v_call: TRBV5-1
j_call: TRBJ2-7
clone_size: .
cdr3_aa: CASRLAGPYEQYF
cdr3_nt: TGCGCCAGCAGGTTGGCAGGGCCCTACGAGCAGTACTTC

d_call: .
v_call: TRBV7-2
j_call: TRBJ2-7
clone_size: .
cdr3_aa: CASTLPGAKPDF
cdr3_nt: TGTGCCAGCACATTGCCAGGGGCAAAACCCGACTTC

d_call: .
v_call: TRBV5-6
j_call: TRBJ1-4
clone_size: .
cdr3_aa: CASSPATNEKLFF
cdr3_nt: TGTGCCAGCAGCCCCGCAACTAATGAAAAACTGTTTTTT

d_call: .
v_call: TRBV19
j_call: TRBJ2-3
clone_size: .
cdr3_aa: CASSIGGSGVRDTQYF
cdr3_nt: TGTGCCAGTAGTATAGGAGGGTCTGGGGTTAGAGATACGCAGTATTTT

d_call: TRBD1
v_call: TRBV5-4
j_call: TRBJ2-3
clone_size: .
cdr3_aa: CASSFPGQGIGADTQYF
cdr3_nt: TGTGCCAGCAGCTTCCCGGGACAGGGGATCGGTGCAGATACGCAGTATTTT

d_call: .
v_call: TRBV10-2
j_call: TRBJ1-6
clone_size: .
cdr3_aa: CATTPVNSYNSPLHF
cdr3_nt: TGCGCCACGACACCGGTTAACTCCTATAATTCACCCCTCCACTTT

d_call: .
v_call: TRBV5-6
j_call: TRBJ1-5
clone_size: .
cdr3_aa: CASSPGGLRNQPQHF
cdr3_nt: TGTGCCAGCAGCCCCGGGGGACTACGCAATCAGCCCCAGCATTTT

d_call: .
v_call: TRBV7-9
j_call: TRBJ2-7
clone_size: .
cdr3_aa: CASSKSRGKLWEQYF
cdr3_nt: TGTGCCAGCAGCAAGTCAAGGGGTAAGCTGTGGGAGCAGTACTTC

d_call: .
v_call: TRBV5-1
j_call: TRBJ2-1
clone_size: .
cdr3_aa: CASSVGISDEQFF
cdr3_nt: TGCGCCAGCAGCGTCGGGATTTCCGATGAGCAGTTCTTC

d_call: TRBD1
v_call: TRBV7-9
j_call: TRBJ2-7
clone_size: .
cdr3_aa: CASSLDRGVNEQYF
cdr3_nt: TGTGCCAGCAGCCTTGACAGGGGAGTTAACGAGCAGTACTTC

d_call: TRBD1
v_call: TRBV28
j_call: TRBJ1-6
clone_size: .
cdr3_aa: CASSPRTGGFSPLHF
cdr3_nt: TGTGCCAGCAGTCCCCGTACAGGGGGTTTTTCACCCCTCCACTTT

d_call: .
v_call: TRBV15
j_call: TRBJ2-1
clone_size: .
cdr3_aa: CATSRARESSNEQFF
cdr3_nt: TGTGCCACCAGCAGAGCGAGGGAGTCCTCCAATGAGCAGTTCTTC

d_call: .
v_call: TRBV6-1
j_call: TRBJ1-5
clone_size: .
cdr3_aa: CATLKRGSNQPQHF
cdr3_nt: TGTGCCACATTGAAGCGGGGTAGCAATCAGCCCCAGCATTTT

d_call: TRBD1
v_call: TRBV11-1
j_call: TRBJ2-7
clone_size: .
cdr3_aa: CASSASGTVYEQYF
cdr3_nt: TGTGCCAGCAGCGCATCCGGGACAGTCTACGAGCAGTACTTC

d_call: TRBD1
v_call: TRBV6-5
j_call: TRBJ2-2
clone_size: .
cdr3_aa: CASSYRTGGAAGELFF
cdr3_nt: TGTGCCAGCAGTTACAGGACAGGGGGCGCCGCCGGGGAGCTGTTTTTT

d_call: TRBD2
v_call: TRBV2
j_call: TRBJ2-7
clone_size: few
cdr3_aa: CASYGLAGGPTYEQYF
cdr3_nt: TGTGCCAGCTATGGACTAGCGGGGGGACCCACCTACGAGCAGTACTTC

d_call: TRBD1
v_call: TRBV15
j_call: TRBJ2-1
clone_size: .
cdr3_aa: CATSRDGLNPGGGNEQFF
cdr3_nt: TGTGCCACCAGCAGAGATGGCTTAAATCCAGGGGGTGGTAATGAGCAGTTCTTC

d_call: TRBD2
v_call: TRBV9
j_call: TRBJ2-5
clone_size: few
cdr3_aa: CASSTSGGETQYF
cdr3_nt: TGTGCCAGCAGCACTAGCGGGGGTGAGACCCAGTACTTC

d_call: .
v_call: TRBV7-2
j_call: TRBJ2-7
clone_size: .
cdr3_aa: CASSLALVAPYEQYF
cdr3_nt: TGTGCCAGCAGCTTAGCGTTGGTAGCCCCCTACGAGCAGTACTTC

d_call: .
v_call: TRBV27
j_call: TRBJ2-1
clone_size: .
cdr3_aa: CASSFQGSYNEQFF
cdr3_nt: TGTGCCAGCAGTTTCCAGGGTTCCTACAATGAGCAGTTCTTC

d_call: TRBD1
v_call: TRBV12-5
j_call: TRBJ2-5
clone_size: once
cdr3_aa: CASGVTGTKTQYF
cdr3_nt: TGTGCTAGTGGTGTGACAGGGACAAAGACCCAGTACTTC

d_call: TRBD1
v_call: TRBV5-6
j_call: TRBJ2-7
clone_size: .
cdr3_aa: CASSREGTGAREQYF
cdr3_nt: TGTGCCAGCAGCCGGGAGGGGACAGGGGCTCGCGAGCAGTACTTC

d_call: .
v_call: TRBV29-1
j_call: TRBJ1-4
clone_size: .
cdr3_aa: CSVQGNNEKLFF
cdr3_nt: TGCAGCGTTCAGGGCAATAATGAAAAACTGTTTTTT